This section outlines one T cell receptor beta chain sequence together with its context. Its target is unknown. The source of the sample is a study of OX40 agonist ivuxolimab in advanced cancers. The wider study: The treatment was a fully human IgG2 OX40 agonist, ivuxolimab. Of mixed ages from about 20 to 80 and averaging 60 years, the group was approximately 80% male. Overall study results and limits: Clones of CD4+ and CD8+ blood T cells grew by week 6 at doses of 0.1 to 3.0 mg/kg.

Patients were ineligible given autoimmune disease history or systemic immunosuppression. The protocol was immunoSEQ multiplex PCR, while the TCRdb copy is restricted to in-frame clones and leaves out a portion. The repertoire holds about 98,000 clones, with around 85% as singletons. V was trimmed by 5 bases and J by 1 base, leaving 13 bases between them. Germline values: CDR1 MNHNY, CDR2 SVGAGI (reference sequence). The CDR3 length is 15 residues. The chain uses TRBV6-6 and TRBJ2-3; D gene uncertain. The starting material was CD4+ or CD8+ T cells sorted from blood, obtained in a trial of the OX40 agonist ivuxolimab. This TCR was sampled from an adult with an advanced solid tumor such as melanoma, head and neck, liver or kidney cancer. CDR3 loop: CASSKPAVGTDTQYF. The CDR3 bases are TGTGCCAGCAGTAAACCCGCGGTGGGCACAGATACGCAGTATTTT.